This paragraph reports one TCR beta chain. Its antigen is currently unknown. The data were taken from a study of blood T cells in healthy people across ages. Next came a second PCR, run for roughly 7 to 12 cycles, which used a sample-barcoded 5' primer along with a J-beta primer mix. TCRdb re-analysed the 5' RACE reads in MiXCR, keeping a single row per CDR3 protein. Of approximately 730,000 distinct CDR3 sequences listed, roughly 44% are singletons. Notes on the study in general: As age increased, TCR beta diversity per million T cells fell in a roughly linear fashion.

CDR3 length: 16 amino acids. Germline trimming cut 7 bases from V and 4 bases from J; bases unmatched to any gene: 10. The sequenced material came from blood. The chain employs TRBV12-3 or TRBV12-4 and TRBJ2-1; 10 bases are shared with TRBD2. The TCR originated in a woman aged 55 to 70 in good health. In DNA form, the CDR3 reads TGTGCCAGCAATGGGAGGGGTAGCGGGGGGTACAATGAGCAGTTCTTC. Encoded protein: CASNGRGSGGYNEQFF.